Listed below are T cell receptor beta chains from one sample, sequenced in a study of blood T cell repertoires in COVID-19. Clones were sequenced by immunoSEQ multiplex PCR, and TCRdb holds only the in-frame ones, with some missing. The repertoire includes 240,000 or so clones, roughly 88% of them detected once, and around 0.78% sits in the top ten. The specimen was peripheral blood. These receptors all come from a woman aged 25 to 39 with acute or convalescent COVID-19. Each CDR3 is given with its conserved first and last residue. D genes are given only for firm matches. Only part of the rows carry a size: once, few, many, or a class if the clone is expanded.

j_gene,d_gene,v_gene,abundance,CDR3aa,CDR3nt
TRBJ1-4,-,TRBV25-1,-,CASSPRGREKLFF,TGTGCCAGCAGTCCCCGGGGTAGGGAAAAACTGTTTTTT
TRBJ2-3,-,TRBV12-1,-,CASSLGLAGVVADTQYF,TGTGCCAGCAGCCTGGGGCTAGCGGGAGTTGTCGCAGATACGCAGTATTTT
TRBJ2-1,TRBD2,TRBV5-5,-,CASSQGPSGSTYEQFF,TGTGCCAGCAGCCAGGGCCCTAGCGGGAGTACCTATGAGCAGTTCTTC
TRBJ1-6,-,TRBV25-1,once,CASSAPEYNSPLHF,TGTGCCAGCAGTGCCCCGGAGTATAATTCACCCCTCCACTTT
TRBJ1-2,-,TRBV29-1,-,CSEEGLGYGYTF,TGCAGCGAGGAGGGGCTGGGGTATGGCTACACCTTC
TRBJ1-3,TRBD1,TRBV6-5,-,CASRPDRAGNTIYF,TGTGCCAGCAGGCCGGACAGGGCTGGAAACACCATATATTTT
TRBJ1-3,TRBD1,TRBV6-5,once,CASSYTGGPGNTIYF,TGTGCCAGCAGCTATACAGGGGGCCCTGGAAACACCATATATTTT
TRBJ2-1,TRBD2,TRBV6-2/TRBV6-3,-,CASSFPGLALRQFF,TGTGCCAGCAGTTTCCCGGGACTAGCGTTGAGGCAGTTCTTC
TRBJ1-1,TRBD1,TRBV6-5,-,CASSQPRGRAFF,TGTGCCAGCAGTCAACCTAGGGGGCGAGCTTTCTTT
TRBJ2-1,TRBD1,TRBV29-1,-,CSARTGGNSYNEQFF,TGCAGCGCCCGGACAGGGGGAAACTCCTACAATGAGCAGTTCTTC
TRBJ2-2,TRBD2,TRBV5-4,-,CASSEGLAGAGELFF,TGTGCCAGCAGCGAGGGACTAGCGGGAGCCGGGGAGCTGTTTTTT
TRBJ2-7,-,TRBV30,-,CAWTPTGTYEQYF,TGTGCCTGGACCCCCACAGGGACCTACGAGCAGTACTTC
TRBJ2-1,-,TRBV6-1,-,CASSVASGVYNEQFF,TGTGCCAGCAGTGTAGCCAGCGGAGTTTACAATGAGCAGTTCTTC
TRBJ2-7,TRBD2,TRBV18,once,CASSPGLVQTFYEQYF,TGTGCCAGCTCACCAGGACTAGTTCAAACTTTCTACGAGCAGTACTTC
TRBJ2-1,-,TRBV7-9,once,CASSLDGGGTNNEQFF,TGTGCCAGCAGCTTAGACGGCGGAGGAACGAACAATGAGCAGTTCTTC
TRBJ2-7,-,TRBV12-3/TRBV12-4,-,CASTRGGRYEQYF,TGTGCCAGCACCCGTGGTGGGCGCTACGAGCAGTACTTC
TRBJ1-6,-,TRBV11-2,-,CASSFLQGVNSPLHF,TGTGCCAGCAGCTTTCTCCAGGGCGTGAATTCACCCCTCCACTTT
TRBJ2-7,TRBD2,TRBV7-8,-,CASRKGLASYEQYF,TGTGCCAGCAGGAAGGGACTAGCATCTTACGAGCAGTACTTC
TRBJ2-7,-,TRBV4-1,-,CASSQEERHNYEQYF,TGCGCCAGCAGCCAAGAAGAGAGACACAACTACGAGCAGTACTTC
TRBJ2-7,TRBD2,TRBV14,-,CASSQDPGLFGGLAVYEQYF,TGTGCCAGCAGCCAAGATCCGGGTTTATTCGGGGGACTAGCGGTCTACGAGCAGTACTTC
TRBJ1-2,TRBD1,TRBV20-1,-,CSARQGGGYTF,TGCAGTGCTAGGCAGGGGGGTGGCTACACCTTC
TRBJ2-3,-,TRBV19,few,CASSRTSSTDTQYF,TGTGCCAGTAGCCGGACTTCTAGCACAGATACGCAGTATTTT
TRBJ1-6,TRBD1,TRBV30,-,CAWSVPGQGRSPLHF,TGTGCCTGGAGTGTGCCGGGACAGGGACGTTCACCCCTCCACTTT
TRBJ1-2,-,TRBV30,-,CAWRGRAPYREGYTF,TGTGCCTGGAGGGGAAGGGCCCCGTACAGGGAGGGCTACACCTTC
TRBJ2-5,TRBD2,TRBV5-1,-,CASSLVRGGQYQETQYF,TGCGCCAGCAGCTTGGTGCGCGGGGGGCAGTACCAAGAGACCCAGTACTTC
TRBJ2-7,TRBD2,TRBV3-1/TRBV3-2,-,CASSQDNVAGGLAYEQYF,TGTGCCAGCAGCCAAGATAATGTAGCGGGAGGGCTTGCGTACGAGCAGTACTTC
TRBJ1-4,TRBD1,TRBV5-4,-,CASSLGEPGQADEKLFF,TGTGCCAGCAGCTTGGGGGAACCGGGACAGGCAGATGAAAAACTGTTTTTT
TRBJ2-7,-,TRBV7-9,-,CASAMESYEQYF,TGTGCCAGCGCCATGGAGAGTTACGAGCAGTACTTC
TRBJ2-2,TRBD2,TRBV2,once,CASRWTSGNTGELFF,TGTGCCAGCAGGTGGACTAGCGGTAACACCGGGGAGCTGTTTTTT
TRBJ2-7,-,TRBV19,-,CASSTLGNYEQYF,TGTGCCAGTAGTACACTAGGTAACTACGAGCAGTACTTC
TRBJ2-7,TRBD2,TRBV18,-,CASSPLGTSGSYEQYF,TGTGCCAGCTCACCACTTGGGACTAGCGGCTCCTACGAGCAGTACTTC
TRBJ2-7,TRBD1,TRBV29-1,-,CSVEQGKEYF,TGCAGCGTGGAACAGGGGAAAGAGTACTTC
TRBJ2-7,TRBD2,TRBV7-2,once,CASSLYGTRDYEQYF,TGTGCCAGCAGCTTATACGGGACTAGGGATTACGAGCAGTACTTC
TRBJ1-1,TRBD1,TRBV19,-,CASSTAGGWTEAFF,TGTGCCAGTAGTACGGCAGGGGGATGGACTGAAGCTTTCTTT
TRBJ1-2,-,TRBV5-1,-,CASSLDGTTYGYTF,TGCGCCAGCAGCTTGGACGGAACTACCTATGGCTACACCTTC
TRBJ1-1,-,TRBV7-2,once,CASSYTTRNTEAFF,TGTGCCAGCAGCTATACCACAAGGAACACTGAAGCTTTCTTT
TRBJ2-1,-,TRBV3-1/TRBV3-2,once,CASSQRGIDEQFF,TGTGCCAGCAGCCAGCGCGGGATTGATGAGCAGTTCTTC
TRBJ1-4,-,TRBV25-1,-,CASSDPGEKLFF,TGTGCCAGCAGTGATCCGGGTGAAAAACTGTTTTTT
TRBJ2-7,TRBD2,TRBV11-2,-,CASSPISAGGTYEQYF,TGTGCCAGCAGCCCGATATCGGCGGGAGGGACCTACGAGCAGTACTTC
TRBJ1-1,-,TRBV4-1,-,CASSLAGTEAFF,TGCGCCAGCAGCCTCGCCGGGACTGAAGCTTTCTTT
TRBJ1-3,-,TRBV7-2,few,CASSLGGGSGNTIYF,TGTGCCAGCAGCTTAGGCGGGGGTTCTGGAAACACCATATATTTT
TRBJ2-1,TRBD2,TRBV9,few,CASSTSGTYNEQFF,TGTGCCAGCAGCACTAGCGGCACCTACAATGAGCAGTTCTTC
TRBJ2-7,-,TRBV6-1,-,CASSDRGAYEQYF,TGTGCCAGCAGTGACAGGGGGGCCTACGAGCAGTACTTC
TRBJ1-2,-,TRBV4-3,-,CASSRDPLRYGYTF,TGCGCCAGCAGCCGAGACCCCCTAAGATATGGCTACACCTTC
TRBJ2-3,-,TRBV5-6,-,CASSLAVWQGSLGTDTQYF,TGTGCCAGCAGCTTGGCGGTGTGGCAGGGATCGTTGGGCACAGATACGCAGTATTTT
TRBJ1-6,-,TRBV19,-,CASSIDRYSPLHF,TGTGCCAGTAGTATTGACAGATATTCACCCCTCCACTTT
TRBJ2-1,TRBD1,TRBV19,-,CASSTRTGGIDEQFF,TGTGCCAGTAGTACGAGGACAGGGGGCATTGATGAGCAGTTCTTC